This T cell receptor (beta chain) was found in a study of shared clonotypes between healthy human individuals. General study points: Depth of sequencing was expected to influence donor clonotype sharing. A limitation of the genetic and exposure-history diversity represented arose from few donors.

Sequenced by immunoSEQ multiplex PCR; TCRdb stores in-frame clones only, minus some. Counted here are roughly 600,000 clones, 95% to 98% occurring once; the ten biggest clones make up 0.3% to 0.35%. J was trimmed by 7 bases and V by 6 bases; bases with no gene match: 6. This CDR3 has 13 amino acids. Per germline, CDR1 MNHEY and CDR2 SMNVEV (reference sequence). Positive CCR7 selection of CD45RO-negative cells yielded the naive CD8 cells, and terminally differentiated effector memory CD45RA+ cells were excluded. With regard to this clone: Its antigen is as yet unknown.

Specimen: naive CD8+ T cells sorted from blood. The V call is TRBV27, the J call TRBJ2-4; 7 bases map to TRBD1. The sequence derives from a man in his thirties or forties in good health. The CDR3 protein is CASSVDRVNIQYF. CDR3 sequence (DNA): TGTGCCAGCAGCGTAGACAGGGTGAACATTCAGTACTTC.